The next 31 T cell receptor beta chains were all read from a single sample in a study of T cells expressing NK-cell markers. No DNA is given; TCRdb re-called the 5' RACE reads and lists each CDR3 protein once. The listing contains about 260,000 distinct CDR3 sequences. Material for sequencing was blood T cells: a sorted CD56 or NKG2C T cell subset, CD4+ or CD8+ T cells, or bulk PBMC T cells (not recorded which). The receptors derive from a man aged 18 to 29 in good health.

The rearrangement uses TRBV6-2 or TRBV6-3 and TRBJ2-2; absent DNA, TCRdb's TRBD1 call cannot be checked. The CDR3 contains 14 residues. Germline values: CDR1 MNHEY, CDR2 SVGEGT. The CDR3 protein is CASSRGGGTGELFF.

The CDR3 here is CASSLDSPGVGETQYF. The V call is TRBV7-2, the J call TRBJ2-5; TCRdb's D gene call, TRBD2, goes unchecked for lack of DNA. The V gene's germline CDR1 is SGHTA and CDR2 FQGNSA. CDR3 length: 16 amino acids.

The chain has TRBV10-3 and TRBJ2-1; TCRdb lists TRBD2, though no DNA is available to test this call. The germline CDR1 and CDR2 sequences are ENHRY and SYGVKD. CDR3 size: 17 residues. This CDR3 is CAISESRTSGGNNEQFF.

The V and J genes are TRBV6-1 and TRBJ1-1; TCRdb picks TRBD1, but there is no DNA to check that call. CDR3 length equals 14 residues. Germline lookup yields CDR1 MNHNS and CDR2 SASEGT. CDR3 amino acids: CASIKAGGNTEAFF.

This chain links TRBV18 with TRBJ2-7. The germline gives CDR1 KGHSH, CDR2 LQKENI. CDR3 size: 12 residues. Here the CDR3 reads CASSQQGNEQYF. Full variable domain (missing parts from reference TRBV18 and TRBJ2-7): NAGVMQNPRHLVRRRGQEARLRCSPMKGHSHVYWYRQLPEEGLKFMVYLQKENIIDESGMPKERFSAEFPKEGPSILRIQQVVRGDSAAYFCASSQQGNEQYFGPGTRLTVT.

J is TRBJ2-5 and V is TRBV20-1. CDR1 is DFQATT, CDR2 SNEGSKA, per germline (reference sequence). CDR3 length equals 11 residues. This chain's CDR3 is CRRQEQETQYF.

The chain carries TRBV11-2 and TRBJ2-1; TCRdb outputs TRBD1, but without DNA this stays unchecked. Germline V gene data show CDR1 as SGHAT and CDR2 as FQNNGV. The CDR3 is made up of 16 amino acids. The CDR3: CASSLGLWDRGNEQFF.

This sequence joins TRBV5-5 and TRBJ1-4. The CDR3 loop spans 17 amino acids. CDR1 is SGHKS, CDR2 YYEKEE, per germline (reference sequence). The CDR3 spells CASSLLVRASTNEKLFF.

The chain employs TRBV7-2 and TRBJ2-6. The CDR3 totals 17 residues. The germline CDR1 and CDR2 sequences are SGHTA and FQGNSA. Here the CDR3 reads CASSLFGQGSGANVLTF. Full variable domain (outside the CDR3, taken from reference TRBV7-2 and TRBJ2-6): GAGVSQSPSNKVTEKGKDVELRCDPISGHTALYWYRQSLGQGLEFLIYFQGNSAPDKSGLPSDRFSAERTGGSVSTLTIQRTQQEDSAVYLCASSLFGQGSGANVLTFGAGSRLTVL.

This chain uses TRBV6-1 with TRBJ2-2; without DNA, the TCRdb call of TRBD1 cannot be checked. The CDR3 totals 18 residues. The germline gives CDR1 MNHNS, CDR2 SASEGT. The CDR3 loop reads CASRDRDSRFMNTGELFF.

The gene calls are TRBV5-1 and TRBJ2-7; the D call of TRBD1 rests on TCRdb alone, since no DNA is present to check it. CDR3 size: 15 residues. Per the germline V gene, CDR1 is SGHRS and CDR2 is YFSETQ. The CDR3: CASSLKWDTTYEQYF.

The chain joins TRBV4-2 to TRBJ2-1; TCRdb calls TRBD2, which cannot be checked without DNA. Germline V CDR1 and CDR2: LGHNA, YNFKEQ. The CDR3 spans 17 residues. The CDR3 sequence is CASSQDKGLLSYNEQFF.

CDR3 sequence: CASSPDSEYEQYF. The chain links TRBV18 to TRBJ2-7; checking the TCRdb D call of TRBD1 is not possible without DNA. This CDR3 contains 13 residues. CDR1 is KGHSH and CDR2 is LQKENI in the germline V gene. Filled out from reference TRBV18 and TRBJ2-7, the complete variable domain reads NAGVMQNPRHLVRRRGQEARLRCSPMKGHSHVYWYRQLPEEGLKFMVYLQKENIIDESGMPKERFSAEFPKEGPSILRIQQVVRGDSAAYFCASSPDSEYEQYFGPGTRLTVT.

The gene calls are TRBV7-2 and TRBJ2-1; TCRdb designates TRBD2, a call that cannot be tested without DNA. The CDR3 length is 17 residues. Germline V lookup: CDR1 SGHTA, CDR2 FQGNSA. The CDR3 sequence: CASSLGRPSGSYNEQFF.

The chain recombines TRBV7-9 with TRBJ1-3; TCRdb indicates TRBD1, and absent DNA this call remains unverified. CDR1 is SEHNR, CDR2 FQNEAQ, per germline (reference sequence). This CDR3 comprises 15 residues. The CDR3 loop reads CASIRDAGSGNTIYF.

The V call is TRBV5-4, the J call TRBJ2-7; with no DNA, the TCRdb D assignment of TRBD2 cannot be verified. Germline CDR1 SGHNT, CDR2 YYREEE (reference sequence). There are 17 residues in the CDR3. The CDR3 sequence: CASSLGGTGGSSYEQYF.

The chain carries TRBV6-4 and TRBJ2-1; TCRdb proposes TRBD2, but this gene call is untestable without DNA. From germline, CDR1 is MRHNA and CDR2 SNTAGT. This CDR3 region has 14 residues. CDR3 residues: CASIQARADNEQFF.

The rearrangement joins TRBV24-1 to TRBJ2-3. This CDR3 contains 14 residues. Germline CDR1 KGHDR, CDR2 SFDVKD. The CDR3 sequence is CATSDWNSADTQYF.

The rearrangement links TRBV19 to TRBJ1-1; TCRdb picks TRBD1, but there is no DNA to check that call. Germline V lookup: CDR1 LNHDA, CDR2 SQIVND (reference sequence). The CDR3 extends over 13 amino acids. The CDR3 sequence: CASSIEQGSGAFF.

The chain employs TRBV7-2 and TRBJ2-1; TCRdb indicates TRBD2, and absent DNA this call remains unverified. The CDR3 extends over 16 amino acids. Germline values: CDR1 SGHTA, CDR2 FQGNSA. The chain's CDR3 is CASSYGLAGGHNEQFF. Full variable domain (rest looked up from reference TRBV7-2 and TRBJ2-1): GAGVSQSPSNKVTEKGKDVELRCDPISGHTALYWYRQSLGQGLEFLIYFQGNSAPDKSGLPSDRFSAERTGGSVSTLTIQRTQQEDSAVYLCASSYGLAGGHNEQFFGPGTRLTVL.

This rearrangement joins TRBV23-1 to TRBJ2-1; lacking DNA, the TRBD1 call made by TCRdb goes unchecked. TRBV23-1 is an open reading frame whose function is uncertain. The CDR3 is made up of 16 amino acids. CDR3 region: CASSHLDRGPRNEQFF.

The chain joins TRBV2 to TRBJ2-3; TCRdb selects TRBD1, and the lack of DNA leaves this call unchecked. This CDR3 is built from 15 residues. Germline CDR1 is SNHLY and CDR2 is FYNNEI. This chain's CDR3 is CASVRDRGRRDTQYF.

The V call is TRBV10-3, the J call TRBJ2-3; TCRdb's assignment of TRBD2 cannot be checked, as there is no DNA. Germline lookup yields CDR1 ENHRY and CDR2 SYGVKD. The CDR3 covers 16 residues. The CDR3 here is CAISESPSGSTDTQYF.

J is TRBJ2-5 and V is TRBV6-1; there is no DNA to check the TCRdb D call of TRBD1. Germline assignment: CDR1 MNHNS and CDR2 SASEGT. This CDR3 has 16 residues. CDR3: CASSPTQGRGVETQYF.

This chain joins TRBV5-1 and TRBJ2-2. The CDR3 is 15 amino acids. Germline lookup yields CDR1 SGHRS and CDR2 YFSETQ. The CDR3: CASSLVAGNTGELFF.

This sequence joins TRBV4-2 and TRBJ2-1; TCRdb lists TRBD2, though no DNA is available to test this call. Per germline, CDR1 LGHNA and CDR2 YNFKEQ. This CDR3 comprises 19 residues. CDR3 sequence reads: CASSPELRLAGTSYNEQFF.

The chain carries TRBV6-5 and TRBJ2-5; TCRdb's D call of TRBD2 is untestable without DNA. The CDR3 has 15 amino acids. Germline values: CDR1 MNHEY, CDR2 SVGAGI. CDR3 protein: CASSYGTSGSGTQYF.

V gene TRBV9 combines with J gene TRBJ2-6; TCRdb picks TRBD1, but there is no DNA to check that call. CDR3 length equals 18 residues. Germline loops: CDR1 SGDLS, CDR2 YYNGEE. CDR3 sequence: CASSAQPGQGAGANVLTF.

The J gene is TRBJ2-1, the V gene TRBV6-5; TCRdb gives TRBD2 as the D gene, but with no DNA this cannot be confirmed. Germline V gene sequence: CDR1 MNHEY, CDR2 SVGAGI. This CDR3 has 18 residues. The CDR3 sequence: CASSYFGRENWGHNEQFF.

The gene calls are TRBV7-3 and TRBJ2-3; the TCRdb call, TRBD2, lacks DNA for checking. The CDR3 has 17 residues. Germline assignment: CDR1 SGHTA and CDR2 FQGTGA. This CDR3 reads CASSPALLGIEADTQYF.

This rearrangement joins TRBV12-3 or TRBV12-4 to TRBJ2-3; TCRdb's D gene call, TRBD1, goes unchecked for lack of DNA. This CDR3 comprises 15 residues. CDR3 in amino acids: CASSLLGQGIDTQYF.